Listed below are T cell receptor beta chains from one sample, sequenced in a study of cytomegalovirus exposure and HLA in healthy donors. Method: immunoSEQ multiplex PCR; TCRdb's copy keeps in-frame clones and lacks some. The repertoire includes under 150,000 clones, around 80% of them detected once, and about 1.6% sits in the top ten. What was sequenced was PBMCs. These receptors were collected from a woman younger than 30 in good health and CMV-seronegative. CDR3s include the opening cysteine and the closing phenylalanine or tryptophan. Fields, in order: clone size, J gene, V gene, D gene, CDR3 DNA, CDR3 protein. The D gene is left open where the match is weak. Clone size is stated in some rows and not others, as once, few, many or a class when expanded.

>NA|TRBJ1-5|TRBV27|NA
TGTGCCAGCAGTACATTCCCTTCCGATCAGCCCCAGCATTTT
CASSTFPSDQPQHF
>few|TRBJ1-3|TRBV7-2|NA
TGTGCCAGCAGCTTAGACAACCAGAGGTCTGGAAACACCATATATTTT
CASSLDNQRSGNTIYF
>few|TRBJ2-3|TRBV7-7|NA
TGTGCCAGCAGCCCTGGTCGTCTGGTCAAAGGGGCAGATACGCAGTATTTT
CASSPGRLVKGADTQYF
>NA|TRBJ1-1|TRBV6-1|NA
TGTGCCAGCAGAGAAGGACATATGAACACTGAAGCTTTCTTT
CASREGHMNTEAFF
>NA|TRBJ2-1|TRBV6-5|NA
TGTGCCAGCAGTTACAGTTTGCGGTACAATGAGCAGTTCTTC
CASSYSLRYNEQFF
>few|TRBJ2-5|TRBV4-1|TRBD1
TGCGCCAGCAGGCGCTCAGGGGGCCCCAGGGAGACCCAGTACTTC
CASRRSGGPRETQYF
>NA|TRBJ1-1|TRBV6-1|NA
TGTGCCAGCAGTGAACAAAAGAACACTGAAGCTTTCTTT
CASSEQKNTEAFF
>NA|TRBJ1-4|TRBV7-9|TRBD1
TGTGCCAGCAGCCCATTCCCGGGACAGTCTAAACTGTTTTTT
CASSPFPGQSKLFF
>once|TRBJ1-4|TRBV29-1|NA
TGCAGCGTTGGATTCAGGAATGAAAAACTGTTTTTT
CSVGFRNEKLFF
>NA|TRBJ2-1|TRBV7-8|NA
TGTGCCAGCAGCACGTCGCAGCGGATATCCTACTACAATGAGCAGTTCTTC
CASSTSQRISYYNEQFF
>once|TRBJ2-1|TRBV19|TRBD1
TGTGCCAGTAGTCCGGGGACAGGGAAGGGCGGCTCCTACAATGAGCAGTTCTTC
CASSPGTGKGGSYNEQFF
>NA|TRBJ2-5|TRBV15|NA
TGTGCCACCAGCAAAGAACAGGGAGAGACCCAGTACTTC
CATSKEQGETQYF
>NA|TRBJ1-4|TRBV7-2|NA
TGTGCCAGCAGCTTCTGGGCCGCGACTAATGAAAAACTGTTTTTT
CASSFWAATNEKLFF
>NA|TRBJ1-1|TRBV29-1|TRBD1
TGCAGCGTGATCGGACAGGTGAACACTGAAGCTTTCTTT
CSVIGQVNTEAFF
>NA|TRBJ2-6|TRBV2|NA
TGTGCCAGCAGGGAGAGGCAGAAGGCTGGGGCCAACGTCCTGACTTTC
CASRERQKAGANVLTF
>once|TRBJ1-4|TRBV5-4|TRBD1
TGTGCCAGCAGCGCCCAGACAGGGGGCGGAGAAAAACTGTTTTTT
CASSAQTGGGEKLFF
>NA|TRBJ1-1|TRBV28|NA
TGTGCCAGCAGACTACCCCGAACAGGGATTAACACTGAAGCTTTCTTT
CASRLPRTGINTEAFF
>NA|TRBJ1-1|TRBV6-5|TRBD1
TGTGCCAGCAGTAGTGGGACAGGGCGGGCCACTGAAGCTTTCTTT
CASSSGTGRATEAFF
>NA|TRBJ2-7|TRBV18|NA
TGTGCCAGCTCACCGGGCAGTACCTACGAGCAGTACTTC
CASSPGSTYEQYF
>NA|TRBJ2-3|TRBV5-1|TRBD2
TGCGCCAGCAGCTCAAGCGGGAGTGGCGATACGCAGTATTTT
CASSSSGSGDTQYF
>NA|TRBJ1-5|TRBV2|NA
TGTGCCAGCAGTGAGTCCTTGGCTAGCAATCAGCCCCAGCATTTT
CASSESLASNQPQHF
>NA|TRBJ1-5|TRBV7-8|NA
TGTGCCAGCGGGGTCAGGGATCAGCCCCAGCATTTT
CASGVRDQPQHF
>NA|TRBJ2-3|TRBV29-1|TRBD2
TGCAGCGTATCGGGACTAGCGGGCGTACGGCCTTTCACAGATACGCAGTATTTT
CSVSGLAGVRPFTDTQYF
>few|TRBJ2-1|TRBV19|NA
TGTGCCAGTAGTCCACTAGGCGCACTCCCCTACAATGAGCAGTTCTTC
CASSPLGALPYNEQFF
>NA|TRBJ2-2|TRBV7-9|NA
TGTGCCAGCAGTCCGACGGGCGGGGAGCTGTTTTTT
CASSPTGGELFF
>NA|TRBJ2-7|TRBV11-2|NA
TGTGCCAGCGCAAGCTACGGACACTCCTACGAGCAGTACTTC
CASASYGHSYEQYF
>once|TRBJ1-2|TRBV2|NA
TGTGCCAGCAGGAAGGAGGGACATGGCTACACCTTC
CASRKEGHGYTF
>NA|TRBJ2-3|TRBV5-1|TRBD2
TGCGCCAGCAGCTTGGGTCTAGCGGGGGACACAGATACGCAGTATTTT
CASSLGLAGDTDTQYF
>once|TRBJ2-1|TRBV9|TRBD2
TGTGCCAGCAGCGTGGGTCCTAGCGGGAGCTCCTACAATGAGCAGTTCTTC
CASSVGPSGSSYNEQFF
>NA|TRBJ1-2|TRBV9|NA
TGTGCCAGCAGCGCAGGGGAAGGTGGCTACACCTTC
CASSAGEGGYTF
>NA|TRBJ2-3|TRBV30|NA
TGTGCCTGGAGTGTACGGGGTAGTCATACGCAGTATTTT
CAWSVRGSHTQYF
>NA|TRBJ2-2|TRBV6-5|TRBD1
TGTGCCAGCAGTTACGACAGGGGGTCTCCCGGGGAGCTGTTTTTT
CASSYDRGSPGELFF
>NA|TRBJ2-6|TRBV5-5|NA
TGTGCCAGCAGCTTGGCGGTAAACGCTGGGGCCAACGTCCTGACTTTC
CASSLAVNAGANVLTF
>NA|TRBJ1-5|TRBV27|NA
TGTGCCAGCAGGGGACTATGGGGCAATCAGCCCCAGCATTTT
CASRGLWGNQPQHF
>once|TRBJ2-1|TRBV4-1|TRBD2
TGCGCCAGCAGCCAAGATTGGGGGACTAAGGCCTACAATGAGCAGTTCTTC
CASSQDWGTKAYNEQFF
>NA|TRBJ2-1|TRBV11-2|TRBD1
TGTGCCAGCAGCTTAACACCGGGACAGGGTTCTAATGAGCAGTTCTTC
CASSLTPGQGSNEQFF
>NA|TRBJ2-1|TRBV5-4|NA
TGTGCCAGCAGCTTGGCTGCCGGGAGCTCCTACAATGAGCAGTTCTTC
CASSLAAGSSYNEQFF
>NA|TRBJ2-3|TRBV5-1|NA
TGCGCCAGCAGCTTGGCCGGGGTAGAAAGGTCAGATACGCAGTATTTT
CASSLAGVERSDTQYF
>NA|TRBJ2-3|TRBV29-1|TRBD1
TGCAGCGTTAAGCAGGGGGTATCAGATACGCAGTATTTT
CSVKQGVSDTQYF
>NA|TRBJ2-6|TRBV30|NA
TGTGCCTCATCAATGAGCCGTAGTGCACCCTCTGGGGCCAACGTCCTGACTTTC
CASSMSRSAPSGANVLTF
>NA|TRBJ1-2|TRBV2|TRBD1
TGTGCCAGCAGTCGGACAGGGAGCTCCCCTAACTATGGCTACACCTTC
CASSRTGSSPNYGYTF
>NA|TRBJ2-1|TRBV9|NA
TGTGCCAGCAGCGCCTACGACATTTCAGGGCAGTTCTTC
CASSAYDISGQFF
>NA|TRBJ2-5|TRBV29-1|NA
TGCAGCGTTGACGAATTGGCGGGTCTAGGTCAAGAGACCCAGTACTTC
CSVDELAGLGQETQYF
>NA|TRBJ1-3|TRBV10-3|NA
TGTGCCATCAGTGAGGTCAGGGGACACTCTGGAAACACCATATATTTT
CAISEVRGHSGNTIYF
>NA|TRBJ2-6|TRBV18|TRBD1
TGTGCCAGCTCCAAAGAAGGGGGCCCTGGGGCCAACGTCCTGACTTTC
CASSKEGGPGANVLTF
>NA|TRBJ1-5|TRBV7-2|NA
TGTGCCAGCAGCCCCTACCCGGGGGTCAGTCAGCCCCAGCATTTT
CASSPYPGVSQPQHF
>NA|TRBJ1-4|TRBV5-1|NA
TGCGCCAGCAGCTTGGAACCCGGGTATAATGAAAAACTGTTTTTT
CASSLEPGYNEKLFF
>NA|TRBJ2-7|TRBV18|NA
TGTGCCAGCTCACAGGGACATCAGAACGAGCAGTACTTC
CASSQGHQNEQYF